Listed below are T cell receptor beta chains from one sample, sequenced in a study of T-cell memory formation after mild COVID-19. TCRdb fed the 5' RACE reads into MiXCR, producing one record per CDR3 protein. The sample records 300,000 to 350,000 distinct CDR3 sequences, approximately 13% being singletons. Source material: PBMCs or a T cell subset sorted from them (not recorded which). The receptors shown here come from a man younger than 35 who had mild COVID-19 (a few samples of this study predate the infection). Cell type and time point are not known. Both conserved end residues are part of each CDR3. Each record gives: clone size, J gene, V gene, D gene, CDR3 DNA, CDR3 protein. D genes are given only for firm matches. Expanded clones are given a class, and other clones once, few, many or no size at all.

.,TRBJ1-5,TRBV5-1,TRBD1,TGCGCCAGCAGCTTGGGCGGGACAGGGTATCAGCCCCAGCATTTT,CASSLGGTGYQPQHF
few,TRBJ2-7,TRBV29-1,.,TGCAGCGTAGCAATCCACCAGGGATTTAAGTCCTACGAGCAGTACTTC,CSVAIHQGFKSYEQYF
few,TRBJ1-1,TRBV4-3,.,TGCGCCAGCAGCCAAGCATCCCACACTGAAGCTTTCTTT,CASSQASHTEAFF
many,TRBJ2-4,TRBV6-5,TRBD1,TGTGCCAGCAGTTACTCGGGGACAGGGCGACCGGCCAAAAACATTCAGTACTTC,CASSYSGTGRPAKNIQYF
few,TRBJ2-3,TRBV4-1,TRBD2,TGCGCCAGCAGCCCCGGGGGGGAATGGAACACAGATACGCAGTATTTT,CASSPGGEWNTDTQYF
few,TRBJ2-3,TRBV20-1,.,TGCAGTGCTATCAAGGGAGGCACGGGCACAGATACGCAGTATTTT,CSAIKGGTGTDTQYF
few,TRBJ2-3,TRBV4-3,TRBD2,TGCGCCAGCAGCCAACGGCTAGCGGGGAGCACAGATACGCAGTATTTT,CASSQRLAGSTDTQYF
.,TRBJ2-3,TRBV28,.,TGTGCCAGCCTCGGCCAGGGGTCCCCCCCCACTTTTCGGGATACGCAGTATTTT,CASLGQGSPPTFRDTQYF
few,TRBJ1-5,TRBV5-6,.,TGTGCCAGCAGCTTGGGTCCAGGGGGCAATCAGCCCCAGCATTTT,CASSLGPGGNQPQHF
many,TRBJ2-7,TRBV5-1,TRBD1,TGCGCCAGCAGTTGGGGACAGGGCGGAGAGCAGTACTTC,CASSWGQGGEQYF
.,TRBJ2-3,TRBV30,TRBD2,TGTGCCTGGAGTCAAGAAAGCGGGGGTGCGTATACGCAGTATTTT,CAWSQESGGAYTQYF
few,TRBJ2-5,TRBV28,TRBD2,TGTGCCAGCAGTTCCCCCTCACGGGGGGGCCTGGAGACCCAGTACTTC,CASSSPSRGGLETQYF
few,TRBJ1-1,TRBV6-6,.,TGTGCCAGCAGGGACCTCCAGGGTTTAAGCGGCGCTTTCTTT,CASRDLQGLSGAFF
.,TRBJ1-5,TRBV6-2/TRBV6-3,.,TGTGCCAGCAGCTCCGGGACAAGGGAGGTTCAGCCCCAGCATTTT,CASSSGTREVQPQHF
few,TRBJ1-5,TRBV20-1,TRBD1,TGCAGTGCTAGCAGGGGGGTCGATCAGCCCCAGCATTTT,CSASRGVDQPQHF
many,TRBJ2-1,TRBV27,TRBD2,TGTGCCAGCAGGCCGCTAGCGGGGAATGAGCAGTTCTTC,CASRPLAGNEQFF
.,TRBJ2-2,TRBV10-3,.,TGTGCCATCAGTGGGGGTTCGGGCACCGGGGAGCTGTTTTTT,CAISGGSGTGELFF
.,TRBJ2-2,TRBV6-2/TRBV6-3,.,TGTGCCAGCAGTCAACAGGGCCCCCTTATGACCGGGGAGCTGTTTTTT,CASSQQGPLMTGELFF
few,TRBJ1-6,TRBV27,TRBD1,TGTGCCAGCAGTTTATGGGGACAGACCCTTTCACCCCTCCACTTT,CASSLWGQTLSPLHF
many,TRBJ2-1,TRBV30,.,TGTGCCTGGAGTGACTACTACAGTGAGCAGTTCTTC,CAWSDYYSEQFF
.,TRBJ1-1,TRBV5-1,.,TGCGCCAGCAGCTTGGCCGGGTGGACTGAAGCTTTCTTT,CASSLAGWTEAFF
.,TRBJ2-1,TRBV3-1,TRBD2,TGTGCCAGCAGCCTTAACCCGGGGCTAGCGGCCTACAATGAGCAGTTCTTC,CASSLNPGLAAYNEQFF
.,TRBJ1-5,TRBV19,.,TGTGCCAGTAGTGTCCCGGGCGGCCAGCCCCAGCATTTT,CASSVPGGQPQHF
few,TRBJ2-7,TRBV12-3/TRBV12-4,TRBD2,TGTGCCAGCAGCCCCAGAAACGGGGGGAACGAGCAGTACTTC,CASSPRNGGNEQYF
few,TRBJ2-3,TRBV7-2,.,TGTGCCAGCAGCTCGGGGGCCGCTAGCACAGATACGCAGTATTTT,CASSSGAASTDTQYF
few,TRBJ2-3,TRBV27,.,TGTGCCAGCACCCGGGGCCAAAGCACAGATACGCAGTATTTT,CASTRGQSTDTQYF
.,TRBJ1-1,TRBV12-3/TRBV12-4,.,TGTGCCAGCAGAAGGGGACGGAACACTGAAGCTTTCTTT,CASRRGRNTEAFF
.,TRBJ1-5,TRBV4-1,.,TGCGCCAGCAGCCAAGGAGGCAGGGAGCCCCAGCATTTT,CASSQGGREPQHF
few,TRBJ1-1,TRBV4-3,TRBD1,TGCGCCAGCAGCCAAGACAGGGGGAACGCTGAAGCTTTCTTT,CASSQDRGNAEAFF
many,TRBJ2-3,TRBV29-1,.,TGCAGCGTTGCCCTAGCAGGCCCTAGCACAGATACGCAGTATTTT,CSVALAGPSTDTQYF
.,TRBJ2-5,TRBV7-2,TRBD2,TGTGCCAGCAGCCTAACTAGCGGGGTTGAGACCCAGTACTTC,CASSLTSGVETQYF
few,TRBJ1-1,TRBV7-9,.,TGTGCCAGCAGGTCGATGAACACTGAAGCTTTCTTT,CASRSMNTEAFF
few,TRBJ2-2,TRBV12-3/TRBV12-4,.,TGTGCCAGTCGGACGGCTGCGAACACCGGGGAGCTGTTTTTT,CASRTAANTGELFF
many,TRBJ1-2,TRBV10-3,.,TGTGCCATCAGTGTTACCGGGGACGGCTATGGCTACACCTTC,CAISVTGDGYGYTF
few,TRBJ2-3,TRBV12-3/TRBV12-4,TRBD2,TGTGCCAGCAGTTCGCCGGGACTAGCGCCAGATACGCAGTATTTT,CASSSPGLAPDTQYF
.,TRBJ2-3,TRBV10-1,.,TGCGCCAGCAGTGACGCGGGCACAGATACGCAGTATTTT,CASSDAGTDTQYF
.,TRBJ2-2,TRBV4-3,.,TGCGCCAGCAGCCCCCCGGGATTCCAGGGAACCGGGGAGCTGTTTTTT,CASSPPGFQGTGELFF
.,TRBJ2-7,TRBV7-9,.,TGTGCCAGCAGCCTCGGGACCGCAGCCTCCTACGAGCAGTACTTC,CASSLGTAASYEQYF
.,TRBJ2-5,TRBV10-1,.,TGCGCCAGCAGTGAGAGCCTGGATGGACAAGAGACCCAGTACTTC,CASSESLDGQETQYF
few,TRBJ1-5,TRBV20-1,.,TGCAGGTTCAGGGGTTGGGGCAATCAGCCCCAGCATTTT,CRFRGWGNQPQHF
many,TRBJ2-1,TRBV10-3,.,TGTGCCATCAAGTCTGGGGAAAACAATGAGCAGTTCTTC,CAIKSGENNEQFF
.,TRBJ1-1,TRBV10-3,.,TGTGCCACACAGATTTCCGAAACTTACGCTGAAGCTTTCTTT,CATQISETYAEAFF
.,TRBJ2-5,TRBV12-3/TRBV12-4,TRBD1,TGTGCCAGCAGAGCGACAGGGGGGGAGACCCAGTACTTC,CASRATGGETQYF
few,TRBJ1-6,TRBV6-5,.,TGTGCCAGCAGTTACTCGGCAGGGGAGAATTCACCCCTCCACTTT,CASSYSAGENSPLHF
.,TRBJ1-2,TRBV7-9,TRBD1,TGTGCCAGCAGCTCGGGACAGGTCTATGGCTACACCTTC,CASSSGQVYGYTF
.,TRBJ2-3,TRBV10-1,TRBD2,TGCGCCAGCAGTGAGTCTGGGGAGGGGAGCTTGCGCACAGATACGCAGTATTTT,CASSESGEGSLRTDTQYF
.,TRBJ2-2,TRBV12-3/TRBV12-4,.,TGTGCCAGCAGTTTACTGTTACCGAACACCGGGGAGCTGTTTTTT,CASSLLLPNTGELFF
few,TRBJ2-3,TRBV7-2,.,TGTGCCAGCAGCTTAGGGTTTAGCAGTAGCACAGATACGCAGTATTTT,CASSLGFSSSTDTQYF
once,TRBJ2-3,TRBV7-2,TRBD1,TGTGCCAGCAGACGCCGACAGGGTTCCACAGATACGCAGTATTTT,CASRRRQGSTDTQYF
few,TRBJ1-6,TRBV6-4,.,TGTGCCAGCAGTCCTTTCGGCTCCTATAATTCACCCCTCCACTTT,CASSPFGSYNSPLHF
few,TRBJ1-2,TRBV7-9,.,TGTGCCAGCAGCCGGGAAATCTATGGCTACACCTTC,CASSREIYGYTF
.,TRBJ2-1,TRBV20-1,.,TGCAGTGCTAGAATCCGAGGCAGGGGTACTGAGCAGTTCTTC,CSARIRGRGTEQFF
few,TRBJ2-1,TRBV10-3,TRBD1,TGTGCCATCAGTGGACAGGGCTCCTACAATGAGCAGTTCTTC,CAISGQGSYNEQFF
few,TRBJ2-1,TRBV20-1,TRBD2,TGCAGTGCTAGAGTTCGCCTAGCGGACGACAATGAGCAGTTCTTC,CSARVRLADDNEQFF
many,TRBJ2-1,TRBV7-2,.,TGTGCCAGCAGCCCCCCGGGGGCGGGCTATGAGCAGTTCTTC,CASSPPGAGYEQFF
many,TRBJ2-1,TRBV6-2/TRBV6-3,.,TGTGCCAGCAGTTCAACGAGGGGGGTCAATGAGCAGTTCTTC,CASSSTRGVNEQFF
many,TRBJ2-1,TRBV5-1,.,TGCGCCAGCAGCTTGTCAAGGTTCTACTCCTACAATGAGCAGTTCTTC,CASSLSRFYSYNEQFF